Listed below are T cell receptor beta chains from one sample, sequenced in a study of T cell changes during pregnancy in multiple sclerosis. Here immunoSEQ multiplex PCR was the method, and the copy in TCRdb shows in-frame clones only, minus some. The sample lists 77,000 or so clones, just under 95% occurring once. The sample was peripheral blood, taken in the second trimester of pregnancy. The receptors come from a female donor in good health, enrolled as a control in a pregnancy study. CDR3s leave out the opening cysteine and the closing phenylalanine or tryptophan.

TRBV5-6 ASSLWTSGISYNEQF
TRBV19 ASDAGQISNQPQH
TRBV6-5 ASSYYRGLSGGYT
TRBV7-9 ASSLRSTGSSQHGYT
TRBV15 ATSRDPGANTGELF
TRBV30 AWYDRVGGYT
TRBV30 AWSASIRTGGTKTQY
TRBV11-1 ASSPEQGVETQY
TRBV30 AWRDPWTGGWNSPLH
TRBV30 AWTLRNEQY
TRBV7-2 ASSRGQTATNEKLF
TRBV7-2 ASSLVTVSYEQY
TRBV6-6 ASSERGGPDTQY
TRBV19 ASNPQGGYTGELF
TRBV6-4 ASSDRSGGGTDTQY
TRBV5-3 ARSPRSSNQPQH
TRBV6-5 ASSYYGGEVVGEAF
TRBV30 AWSGTSSYNEQF
TRBV6-6 ASRSSGGYNEQF
TRBV9 ASSPWTGPNEKLF
TRBV30 AWTRDRDWTEAF
TRBV7-3 ASSLKLAGATDTQY
TRBV7-9 ASSLGAFDSNQPQH
TRBV19 ASSERAGAYGYT
TRBV9 ASSGAPSGGARNEQF
TRBV6-1 ASKWASPGSGYT
TRBV6-4 ASSDSRDSPLH
TRBV29-1 SVGDRIDQPQH
TRBV4-3 ASSPAWGQGSEKLF
TRBV6-1 ASSLDRVGQPQH
TRBV7-9 ASSSRLAGGTDTQY
TRBV5-1 ASSLVAGRVQETQY
TRBV6-1 ASREIRGVLYNSPLH
TRBV15 ATNPGGGSPLH
TRBV12-5 ASAQHRGTGTYSNQPQH
TRBV7-2 ASSPTQGSPLH
TRBV15 ATSSDRGQNTEAF
TRBV5-1 ASSSPWGGPNYGYT
TRBV19 ASRDNVGNQPQH
TRBV2 ASWATGGEKLF
TRBV4-2 ASSQGLTNEQY
TRBV11-2 ASSPSPNSPLH
TRBV30 AWRSPGQTNTEAF
TRBV2 ASESPGGGHGYT
TRBV6-6 ASSYGGGAGQPQH
TRBV25-1 ASREGPGYGYT
TRBV6-4 ASSDSRVGEQF
TRBV5-8 ASRTINTGELF
TRBV4-1 ASSQDSKSYLGAYNEQF
TRBV30 AWSVGLQQPQH
TRBV5-1 ASSLNVKAGAGNEQF
TRBV18 ASSPTQLAGNYEQY
TRBV19 ASINGGEGDTEAF